This T cell receptor (beta chain) was profiled in a study of Ad26.COV2.S vaccination and SARS-CoV-2 variants. The CDR3 runs to 14 residues. V lost 8 bases to trimming and J lost 3 bases, with 16 bases between them. Germline values: CDR1 SGHTA, CDR2 FQGNSA. The treatment was: around 19 received Ad26.COV2.S at low or high dose, single or two shots; about 5 received placebo; per-sample allocation not given. At day 63 after the first vaccine or placebo injection, samples were drawn. Method: immunoSEQ multiplex PCR; TCRdb's copy keeps in-frame clones and lacks some. The table records around 320,000 clones, approximately 86% of them present only once.

This chain links TRBV7-2 with TRBJ1-1, with TRBD1 as a possible D gene (5 bases). Specimen: peripheral blood, collected in a trial of Ad26.COV2.S vaccine versus placebo. The source of this sequence is a person aged 18-60 years who received the Ad26.COV2.S COVID-19 vaccine or a placebo. The CDR3 here is CASRPGTVDTEAFF. The CDR3 DNA reads TGTGCCAGCCGACCTGGGACGGTGGACACTGAAGCTTTCTTT.